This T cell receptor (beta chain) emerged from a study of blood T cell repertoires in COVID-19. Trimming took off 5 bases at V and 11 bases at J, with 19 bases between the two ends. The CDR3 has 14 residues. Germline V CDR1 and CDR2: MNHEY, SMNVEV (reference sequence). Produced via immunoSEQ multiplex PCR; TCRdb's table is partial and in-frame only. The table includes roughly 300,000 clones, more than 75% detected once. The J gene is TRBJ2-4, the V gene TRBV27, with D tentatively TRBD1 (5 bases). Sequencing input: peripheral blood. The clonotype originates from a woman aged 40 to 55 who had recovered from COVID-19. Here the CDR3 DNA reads TGTGCCAGCAGTCTGACAGCCACCCGACGGCTTCAGTACTTC. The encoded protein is CASSLTATRRLQYF.